This T cell receptor (beta chain) stems from a study of blood T cell repertoires in COVID-19. Study at large: Both acute and convalescent COVID-19 samples were obtained from the United States, Italy and Spain. Sample material is recorded as cDNA or gDNA derived from T cells, B-cell-depleted T cells, or PBMCs.

The germline CDR1 and CDR2 sequences are SGHTS and YDEGEE. V dropped 5 bases and J dropped 0; count of bases not matched to a gene: 11. The CDR3 has 17 amino acids. Methods used by the authors: Amplifying reference gene primers gave estimates of nucleated cell counts. Assay: immunoSEQ multiplex PCR; the TCRdb copy retains only in-frame clones and omits some. The V and J calls and the clone size are those of that table, but D and trimming were determined from the DNA. This sample carries under 300,000 clones, about 85% of them seen once, and the ten largest clones take roughly 15%. The specimen was peripheral blood. The chain has TRBV5-8 and TRBJ1-5, with 7 bases identical to TRBD1. The clonotype comes from a human donor in a cohort sampled during active COVID-19. This chain's CDR3 is CASSLNRGSSSNQPQHF. The CDR3 region has the DNA TGTGCCAGCAGTCTCAACAGGGGAAGTTCTAGCAATCAGCCCCAGCATTTT.